This T cell receptor beta chain came from a study of blood T cell repertoires in COVID-19. Study overall: The origin of the acute and convalescent COVID-19 samples was the United States, Italy and Spain.

Clones were read by immunoSEQ multiplex PCR, and TCRdb kept only the in-frame ones, dropping some. The repertoire has around 24,000 clones, roughly 89% of them found once; the top ten carry about 11%. Germline CDR1 reads MGHRA; CDR2 reads YSYEKL. J lost 0 bases, V lost 4 bases, and 4 bases had no gene match. The CDR3 loop spans 18 amino acids. The rearrangement uses TRBV4-1 and TRBJ2-3; 16 bases line up with TRBD2. The sequenced sample consisted of peripheral blood. The TCR was taken from a man between 65 and 80 years old with acute or convalescent COVID-19. CDR3 sequence reads: CASSPGTSGRVSTDTQYF. In DNA form, the CDR3 reads TGCGCCAGCAGCCCGGGGACTAGCGGGAGGGTGAGCACAGATACGCAGTATTTT.